Following are 10 T cell receptor beta chains from one sample sequenced in a study of CXCR3-negative and CXCR3-positive naive CD8 T cells (dated by TCRdb to between 2018 and 2021). What the research found in general, with its limitations: TRB CDR3s from CXCR3-positive naive cells showed higher hydrophobicity (lower Kidera factor 4), lower energy, and higher strength and volume indices than CXCR3-negative naive cells.

These receptors have no known antigen. The instrument was a NextSeq 550. The Human TCR Profiling Kit (MiLaboratory) was used to make UMI-labeled 5' RACE TRB cDNA libraries. Each CDR3 protein sequence appears as one entry after TCRdb reprocessed the reads, and no DNA is included. The sample's own table lists over 100,000 distinct CDR3 sequences. Of the sample, 0.4% to 0.45% is held by the ten largest clones. Input material: naive CXCR3+ CD8+ T cells from blood. Sample cell subset or site, as interpreted from the label and publication: CD45RO-CCR7+CD27+CD95- naive CD8+ T cells expressing CXCR3 (TNR3+). These receptor sequences come from a human donor in good health. Some clones in this sample may be carry-over from other donors' samples.

The genes are TRBV27 and TRBJ2-3; TCRdb indicates TRBD2, and absent DNA this call remains unverified. From germline, CDR1 is MNHEY and CDR2 SMNVEV (reference sequence). CDR3 size: 16 residues. The CDR3: CASSETLSGMADTQYF.

This chain links TRBV28 with TRBJ2-5; checking the TCRdb D call of TRBD1 is not possible without DNA. The CDR3 loop spans 15 amino acids. Germline V gene lookup returns CDR1 MDHEN and CDR2 SYDVKM. The CDR3 sequence is CASSPIRGDRETQYF.

The chain joins TRBV12-2 to TRBJ1-2; TCRdb outputs TRBD1, but without DNA this stays unchecked. TRBV12-2 is noted as a pseudogene. The CDR3 extends over 12 amino acids. The CDR3 loop reads CASRLVGRPPTF.

The rearrangement joins TRBV4-1 to TRBJ2-4; with no DNA, the TCRdb D assignment of TRBD1 cannot be verified. Looked up from germline, CDR1 is MGHRA and CDR2 is YSYEKL. The CDR3 is 15 amino acids. The CDR3 spells CASSQDTGAGNIQYF.

This rearrangement joins TRBV7-6 to TRBJ1-3. The CDR3 loop spans 13 amino acids. Germline assignment: CDR1 SGHVS and CDR2 FNYEAQ. Here the CDR3 reads CASSSGTLNTIYF. Full variable domain (outside the CDR3, taken from reference TRBV7-6 and TRBJ1-3): GAGVSQSPRYKVTKRGQDVALRCDPISGHVSLYWYRQALGQGPEFLTYFNYEAQQDKSGLPNDRFSAERPEGSISTLTIQRTEQRDSAMYRCASSSGTLNTIYFGEGSWLTVV.

The chain has TRBV20-1 and TRBJ2-7. CDR1 DFQATT and CDR2 SNEGSKA come from the germline V gene (reference sequence). CDR3 size: 15 residues. The CDR3 protein is CSARDGVKGFHEQYF.

The gene calls are TRBV29-1 and TRBJ1-1; the TCRdb D gene call, TRBD1, has no DNA to confirm it. Germline-derived CDR1 and CDR2 are SQVTM and ANQGSEA. The CDR3 extends over 14 amino acids. CDR3 amino acids: CSGQDTGSNTEAFF.

This chain links TRBV7-9 with TRBJ2-1; no DNA is available, so the TRBD2 call from TCRdb remains unchecked. The germline CDR1 and CDR2 sequences are SEHNR and FQNEAQ (reference sequence). The CDR3 is made up of 15 amino acids. CDR3 region: CASSLLGGRAREQFF.

The chain joins TRBV9 to TRBJ2-1. The CDR3 runs to 17 residues. Germline loops: CDR1 SGDLS, CDR2 YYNGEE. CDR3 amino acids: CASSALGSLPRDNEQFF.

The V call is TRBV6-5, the J call TRBJ2-2; TCRdb's D call, TRBD2, is unchecked because there is no DNA. The CDR3 extends over 15 amino acids. Per the germline V gene, CDR1 is MNHEY and CDR2 is SVGAGI. This CDR3 is CASRTGPQNTGELFF.